Given below is one T cell receptor (beta chain) in context. This entry belongs to a study of radiotherapy plus CTLA-4 blockade in lung cancer. Per germline, CDR1 SGDLS and CDR2 YYNGEE. The CDR3 totals 15 residues. Trimming at V came to 2 bases and at J to 5 bases, leaving 7 bases not matched to a gene. Some clones are missing from TCRdb's copy, which holds only in-frame ones; the method was immunoSEQ multiplex PCR. Of tens of thousands of clones in the sample, about 80% were seen once. The rearrangement links TRBV9 to TRBJ2-3, with 8 bases matching TRBD2. The receptor was derived from a human donor with non-small cell lung cancer who had stable disease on radiotherapy plus ipilimumab. Sample: peripheral blood, taken from a patient treated with radiotherapy plus ipilimumab. The CDR3 spells CASSVAAGVKDTQYF. For the CDR3, the DNA is TGTGCCAGCAGCGTTGCAGCGGGGGTCAAAGATACGCAGTATTTT.